What follows is one T cell receptor beta chain and its context. Relative to the germline gene, one junction end is altered; a read error may explain this. The CDR3 contains 14 residues. The germline V gene has CDR1 LGHDT and CDR2 YNNKEL (reference sequence). This record comes from a study of blood T cells in healthy people across ages. Together with a sample-barcoded 5' primer, a J-beta primer mix was included in a second PCR lasting about 7 to 12 cycles. TCRdb processed the 5' RACE reads anew with MiXCR; each CDR3 protein has one entry. The sample lists hundreds of thousands of distinct CDR3 sequences, about 53% occurring once. PBMCs numbering at least 6 million were isolated per sample. Total RNA extraction produced at least 5 micrograms (per sample) for the study.

The source of this sequence is a man aged 60 to 69 in good health. Sample: blood. The V and J genes are TRBV3-1 and TRBJ2-1; D uncertain. The CDR3 spells CASSQDGSCNEQFF. DNA for the CDR3: TGTGCCAGCAGCCAAGACGGTTCCTGCAATGAGCAGTTCTTC.